The rows below give T cell receptor beta chains drawn from one sample of a study of T cells expressing NK-cell markers. Reprocessing the 5' RACE reads, TCRdb reports a single entry for every CDR3 protein and omits DNA. Across hundreds of thousands of distinct CDR3 sequences, the top ten clones capture around 4% of the sample. Sequenced input: blood T cells: a sorted CD56 or NKG2C T cell subset, CD4+ or CD8+ T cells, or bulk PBMC T cells (not recorded which). The receptors derive from a man aged 18-30 years in good health. Each CDR3 is given with its conserved first and last residue.

TRBV27,14,TRBJ2-1,CASSLWTGGNEQFF
TRBV29-1,14,TRBJ2-1,CSVRPTGQGPEQFF
TRBV9,16,TRBJ1-2,CASSAHLGDVGPGYTF
TRBV5-4,16,TRBJ2-5,CASSLEGLALLETQYF
TRBV6-2/TRBV6-3,19,TRBJ2-3,CASSYGPNEREVYDGTQYF
TRBV7-6,13,TRBJ2-2,CASSPGKTGELFF
TRBV6-2/TRBV6-3,17,TRBJ2-5,CASSYLIGLAGQETQYF
TRBV2,15,TRBJ2-5,CASSETIQQEETQYF
TRBV20-1,15,TRBJ2-2,CSAAGRGAQRGELFF
TRBV7-2,12,TRBJ2-5,CASSRWGETQYF
TRBV12-3/TRBV12-4,14,TRBJ2-3,CASSLALGVDTQYF
TRBV21-1,12,TRBJ2-4,CAGDSCKNIQYF
TRBV3-1,13,TRBJ2-5,CASSQVDIETQYF